The 4 T cell receptor beta chains listed next were all sequenced from one sample in a study of prognosis after radiotherapy for stage I lung cancer. Amplicons of TCR beta CDR3 were generated from genomic DNA by two-round multiplex PCR. With primers specific to each TRBV and TRBJ gene, the first-round PCR was performed. TCRdb independently ran MiXCR on the multiplex PCR reads; one entry per CDR3 protein. This sample yields some 56,000 distinct CDR3 sequences, of which 26% are seen a single time; 6.5% to 8.5% belongs to the top ten. The specimen was PBMCs, collected before or after stereotactic body radiation therapy (not recorded which). These receptors all stem from a donor aged 50 or older with non-small cell lung cancer.

This clonotype was recorded at least ten times. This chain connects TRBV10-2 to TRBJ2-3; no reliable D call. The germline V and J ends were trimmed by 7 bases and 0 bases, with 5 bases remaining between them. Germline values: CDR1 WSHSY, CDR2 SAAADI. CDR3 length equals 12 residues. This CDR3 reads CASKASTDTQYF. CDR3 DNA: TGCGCCAGCAAGGCGAGCACAGATACGCAGTATTTT.

A word on this clonotype: A read error may account for a junction end that differs from germline. V and J are TRBV5-4 and TRBJ2-7; D is perhaps TRBD1 or TRBD2 (6 bases each). The CDR3 is made up of 16 amino acids. CDR1 SGHNT and CDR2 YYREEE come from the germline V gene (reference sequence). The CDR3 coding sequence is TGTGCCAGCAGCTTGGAGACTAGAGGGGGGATCTACAAGCAGTACTTC. This encodes CASSLETRGGIYKQYF.

This clonotype was detected many times. The gene calls are TRBV6-1 and TRBJ2-3; D may be TRBD2 (6 bases). V was cut by 4 bases and J by 1 base, with 6 bases left in between. Germline V gives CDR1 MNHNS, CDR2 SASEGT. CDR3 length: 13 residues. Written as DNA, the CDR3 is TGTGCCAGCAGTGGGAGGGGCACAGATACGCAGTATTTT. This translates into CASSGRGTDTQYF.

This clonotype has at least ten counts. The V gene is TRBV20-1, the J gene TRBJ1-4; perhaps TRBD1 as D (5 bases). The V gene lost 6 bases and the J gene lost 3 bases, with 17 bases spanning the gap. The CDR3 is 15 amino acids. The germline V gene has CDR1 DFQATT and CDR2 SNEGSKA (reference sequence). In DNA, the CDR3 is TGCAGTGCCGGGGCATACCGAGTCCCTAATGAAAAACTGTTTTTT. It is translated as CSAGAYRVPNEKLFF.